These 11 T cell receptor beta chains came from one sample sequenced in a study of blood T cells in healthy people across ages. The authors ran a second PCR of roughly 6 to 12 cycles using a sample-barcoded 5' primer and a J-beta primer mix. TCRdb reprocessed the 5' RACE reads with MiXCR, giving one entry per CDR3 protein. The sample holds 1.5 million to 2 million distinct CDR3 sequences, just under 50% seen once. Sequences were obtained from blood. Source of these receptors: a woman between 40 and 50 years old in good health.

This CDR3 is CSTRQGGETQYF. The CDR3 coding sequence is TGCAGCACCAGACAGGGGGGAGAGACCCAGTACTTC. The chain links TRBV29-1 to TRBJ2-5; 9 positions match TRBD1. The CDR3 runs 12 residues. Germline assignment: CDR1 SQVTM and CDR2 ANQGSEA. Germline trimming cut 8 bases from V and 4 bases from J; bases unmatched to any gene: 5.

Only a few counts were recorded for this clonotype. The chain combines TRBV4-3 with TRBJ1-4; D is perhaps TRBD1 (6 bases). V was cut by 0 bases and J by 7 bases, with 12 bases left in between. CDR1 is LGHNA, CDR2 YSLEER, per germline. The CDR3 is 15 residues long. CDR3 in amino acids: CASSQEGTRTEKLFF. CDR3 DNA: TGCGCCAGCAGCCAAGAGGGGACAAGGACTGAAAAACTGTTTTTT.

This sequence joins TRBV5-5 and TRBJ2-7; the D gene is possibly TRBD1 (6 bases). Deletions cut 5 bases from V and 3 bases from J, with 21 bases between. This CDR3 has 16 residues. Germline V lookup: CDR1 SGHKS, CDR2 YYEKEE (reference sequence). CDR3 residues: CASRPQTGLNYYEQYF. The CDR3 nucleotides read TGTGCCAGCAGGCCTCAAACAGGGCTCAACTACTACGAGCAGTACTTC.

V usage is TRBV12-3 or TRBV12-4 and J usage is TRBJ2-4; D unclear. The closer fit of TRBJ2-5 to the DNA end suggests the J call may be wrong. This CDR3 is built from 14 residues. As DNA, the CDR3 is TGTGCCAGCAGTTTAAACCCACAGACGGGGACCCAGTACTTC. It specifies CASSLNPQTGTQYF.

The sample holds a few counts of this clonotype. The chain links TRBV29-1 to TRBJ2-7, with 8 bases matching TRBD1. The CDR3 runs to 13 residues. V shed 3 bases, J shed 6 bases, and the junction held 7 bases outside the gene matches. The V gene's germline CDR1 is SQVTM and CDR2 ANQGSEA. CDR3 coding DNA: TGCAGCGTTGAGAGGCAGGGGGCGAGCGAGCAGTACTTC. Translated: CSVERQGASEQYF.

This clonotype was seen many times. This rearrangement joins TRBV7-2 to TRBJ2-7; TRBD1 agrees at 8 bases. The V gene's germline CDR1 is SGHTA and CDR2 FQGNSA. The J segment lost 6 bases and the V segment lost 1 base, leaving 2 bases of the junction unmatched. This CDR3 region has 13 residues. The CDR3 bases are TGTGCCAGCAGCTTAGTCGGGACAGGCGAGCAGTACTTC. Protein product: CASSLVGTGEQYF.

CDR3 coding DNA: TGTGCTAGTGAAACAGGGGTAAATTCACCCCTCCACTTT. Translating it yields CASETGVNSPLHF. This chain joins TRBV12-5 and TRBJ1-6; TRBD1 matches at 7 bases. The CDR3 is 13 amino acids. From germline, CDR1 is LGHNT and CDR2 FRNRAP. Unmatched junction bases numbered 4, after V lost 7 bases and J lost 7 bases.

This clonotype occurred a few times. This chain links TRBV6-2 or TRBV6-3 with TRBJ2-5; D tentatively fits TRBD1 or TRBD2 (5 bases each). V was trimmed by 10 bases and J by 4 bases, leaving 13 bases between them. Germline CDR1 and CDR2: MNHEY and SVGEGT. The CDR3 spans 12 residues. CDR3 in amino acids: CATQRGAETQYF. CDR3 nucleotide sequence: TGTGCCACCCAACGAGGGGCAGAGACCCAGTACTTC.

This clonotype was detected only a few times. The rearrangement joins TRBV7-2 to TRBJ2-5; D is possibly TRBD1 (6 bases). Germline lookup yields CDR1 SGHTA and CDR2 FQGNSA. V lost 1 base and J lost 3, with 18 bases in between. CDR3 size: 17 residues. The CDR3 DNA sequence: TGTGCCAGCAGCTTAGGGGGGCTTCGAATTAAAAAAGAGACCCAGTACTTC. This sequence encodes CASSLGGLRIKKETQYF.

This clonotype was seen a few times. The J gene is TRBJ2-7, the V gene TRBV4-2; 7 nucleotides line up with TRBD1. The CDR3 contains 13 residues. Germline assignment: CDR1 LGHNA and CDR2 YNFKEQ. The junction had 8 bases not matched to a gene; V was cut back by 5 bases and J by 7 bases. In DNA form, the CDR3 reads TGTGCCAGCAGCGAGGACAGGAGTGAGGAGCAGTACTTC. Protein sequence: CASSEDRSEEQYF.

V is TRBV4-3 and J is TRBJ2-7; 11 bases match TRBD2. The CDR3 is 20 residues long. Losses at the gene ends were 0 bases for V and 1 base for J; bases not matched to a gene: 14. Germline V gene lookup returns CDR1 LGHNA and CDR2 YSLEER. The CDR3 region has the DNA TGCGCCAGCAGCCAAGAAGGGTTCGGGACAGGGACTAGCGGATCCTACGAGCAGTACTTC. The encoded protein is CASSQEGFGTGTSGSYEQYF.